The 9 T cell receptor beta chains below were found in one sample sequenced in a study of T cell responses to AZD1222 COVID-19 vaccine. Measured with immunoSEQ multiplex PCR; TCRdb has only the in-frame clones, and not every one. The sample holds roughly 93,000 clones; roughly nine tenths are singletons and the top ten take around 1.6%. This material consisted of peripheral blood, taken on day 0 of AZD1222 vaccination. Receptors were obtained from an adult in good health.

The rearrangement links TRBV11-2 to TRBJ2-7; D remains ambiguous. CDR1 and CDR2 from the germline V gene are SGHAT and FQNNGV. V lost 2 bases and J lost 4, with 12 bases in between. The CDR3 extends over 14 amino acids. The CDR3 region is CASSLNNKGYEQYF. CDR3 DNA: TGTGCCAGCAGCTTAAACAACAAGGGTTACGAGCAGTACTTC.

This sequence joins TRBV4-1 and TRBJ1-2, with D uncertain. CDR1 is MGHRA and CDR2 is YSYEKL in the germline V gene. The CDR3 is made up of 13 amino acids. V was trimmed by 1 base and J by 3 bases, leaving 6 bases between them. CDR3 sequence reads: CASSQVGYYGYTF. In DNA, the CDR3 is TGCGCCAGCAGCCAAGTAGGATACTATGGCTACACCTTC.

V and J are TRBV5-4 and TRBJ2-5, with TRBD1 matching over 8 bases. CDR3 length: 13 amino acids. With V trimmed by 5 bases and J by 9 bases, 9 bases remained unmatched. The germline gives CDR1 SGHNT, CDR2 YYREEE (reference sequence). The CDR3 reads CASSYDTRGPQYF. CDR3 DNA: TGTGCCAGCAGTTATGACACCAGGGGGCCCCAGTACTTC.

The chain uses TRBV27 and TRBJ1-2, with 8 bases aligning to TRBD1. Germline V lookup: CDR1 MNHEY, CDR2 SMNVEV (reference sequence). Trimming took 7 bases from V and 5 from J; bases not matched to a gene: 6. CDR3 length: 13 amino acids. The CDR3 nucleotides are TGTGCCAGCAAACCCGACAGGGGATATGGCTACACCTTC. Its protein product is CASKPDRGYGYTF.

The J gene is TRBJ2-2, the V gene TRBV11-3; no clear D. CDR3 length equals 13 residues. Germline CDR1 and CDR2: SGHNT and YENEEA. The V end was cut by 0 bases, the J end by 6 bases, with 5 bases between. CDR3 DNA: TGTGCCAGCAGCTTAGATCCCTCCGGGGAGCTGTTTTTT. Protein product: CASSLDPSGELFF.

This clone was seen once. V usage is TRBV3-1 (or the pseudogene TRBV3-2) and J usage is TRBJ2-2, with 7 bases that match TRBD2. Trimming took 2 bases from V and 1 from J; bases not matched to a gene: 4. The V gene's germline CDR1 is LGHDT and CDR2 YNNKEL (reference sequence). This CDR3 has 16 amino acids. CDR3 in DNA: TGTGCCAGCAGCCAATTTAGCGGGCAGAACACCGGGGAGCTGTTTTTT. It encodes CASSQFSGQNTGELFF.

This clone was found once. The chain links TRBV19 to TRBJ1-4; TRBD1 is a possible D gene (5 bases). The CDR3 extends over 13 amino acids. The V and J ends lost 10 bases and 5 bases respectively, with 14 bases between them. CDR1 is LNHDA, CDR2 SQIVND, per germline (reference sequence). CDR3 sequence (DNA): TGTGCCACCAATCGGGGGGGGAATGAAAAACTGTTTTTT. Translated, it gives CATNRGGNEKLFF.

The rearrangement links TRBV6-5 to TRBJ2-6; D unresolved. Germline V gene data show CDR1 as MNHEY and CDR2 as SVGAGI. V was cut by 6 bases and J by 3 bases, with 12 bases left in between. The CDR3 runs 15 residues. CDR3 amino acids: CASSPPPGGANVLTF. CDR3 bases: TGTGCCAGCAGCCCCCCCCCAGGTGGGGCCAACGTCCTGACTTTC.

This clone has only one observation. This rearrangement joins TRBV5-6 to TRBJ1-6; D uncertain. This CDR3 is built from 12 residues. V was clipped by 3 bases and J by 10 bases, with 8 bases between them. Germline loops: CDR1 SGHDT, CDR2 YYEEEE. The CDR3 coding sequence is TGTGCCAGCAGCTATGCTTGGTCACCCCTCCACTTT. Translating gives CASSYAWSPLHF.